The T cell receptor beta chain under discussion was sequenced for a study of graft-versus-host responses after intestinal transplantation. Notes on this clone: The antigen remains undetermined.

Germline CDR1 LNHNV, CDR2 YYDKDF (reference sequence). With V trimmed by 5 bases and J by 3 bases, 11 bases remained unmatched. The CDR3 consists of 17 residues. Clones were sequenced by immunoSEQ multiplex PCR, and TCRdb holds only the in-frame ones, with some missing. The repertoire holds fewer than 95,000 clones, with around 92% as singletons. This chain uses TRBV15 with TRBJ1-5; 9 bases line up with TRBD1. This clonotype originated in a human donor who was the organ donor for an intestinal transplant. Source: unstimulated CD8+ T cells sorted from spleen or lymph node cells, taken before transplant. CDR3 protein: CATSRPAGQGSNQPQHF. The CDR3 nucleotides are TGTGCCACCAGCCGCCCCGCGGGACAGGGTTCCAATCAGCCCCAGCATTTT.